A selection of T cell receptor beta chains follows, all from one sample in a study of T cells after yellow fever vaccination. TCRdb passed the 5' RACE reads through MiXCR, listing each CDR3 protein once. In the table there are some 500,000 distinct CDR3 sequences, roughly 12% of which are singletons. Specimen: PBMCs, collected on the day of the yellow fever booster vaccination. The receptors were sampled from a man between 25 and 39 years old who received the YFV17D yellow fever vaccine. Each CDR3 is given with its conserved first and last residue. A D gene is named only where the DNA matches it firmly. The size field is filled for only some rows; it gives once, few, many or a size class.

j_gene,abundance,v_gene,d_gene,CDR3aa,CDR3nt
TRBJ2-3,few,TRBV20-1,.,CSAPWAGTKGGGDTQYF,TGCAGTGCGCCCTGGGCCGGGACTAAGGGGGGGGGAGATACGCAGTATTTT
TRBJ2-7,few,TRBV30,.,CAWYHSRGARSYEQYF,TGTGCCTGGTATCATTCCAGGGGGGCCCGTTCCTACGAGCAGTACTTC
TRBJ1-2,many,TRBV7-9,.,CASSPYRAPDWGYTF,TGTGCCAGCAGCCCCTACCGGGCCCCCGATTGGGGCTACACCTTC
TRBJ1-2,few,TRBV28,.,CASSPGGGGSYGYTF,TGTGCCAGCAGTCCCGGAGGCGGGGGGTCTTATGGCTACACCTTC
TRBJ2-3,few,TRBV27,TRBD2,CASSPGTTHTDTQYF,TGTGCCAGCAGCCCCGGGACTACGCACACAGATACGCAGTATTTT
TRBJ2-5,few,TRBV5-1,TRBD2,CASASGGTSGETQYF,TGCGCCTCGGCGTCGGGAGGGACTAGCGGAGAGACCCAGTACTTC
TRBJ1-1,.,TRBV18,.,CASSAGRGGNTEAFF,TGTGCCAGCTCCGCGGGGAGGGGCGGGAACACTGAAGCTTTCTTT
TRBJ2-5,.,TRBV7-8,.,CASSNRNQETQYF,TGTGCCAGCAGCAACCGGAACCAAGAGACCCAGTACTTC
TRBJ2-1,.,TRBV5-1,TRBD2,CASTLAGGDNEQFF,TGCGCCAGCACCTTAGCGGGAGGGGACAATGAGCAGTTCTTC
TRBJ1-1,few,TRBV5-4,.,CASSLFGLEAFF,TGTGCCAGCAGCTTATTCGGCCTTGAAGCTTTCTTT
TRBJ2-7,.,TRBV19,TRBD2,CASRNGLAGAEQYF,TGTGCCAGTAGGAACGGACTAGCGGGAGCTGAGCAGTACTTC
TRBJ2-3,.,TRBV20-1,.,CSALRSTDTQYF,TGCAGTGCCCTGCGGAGTACAGATACGCAGTATTTT
TRBJ1-5,few,TRBV15,TRBD1,CATSTGDNQPQHF,TGTGCCACCAGTACAGGGGATAATCAGCCCCAGCATTTT
TRBJ2-7,.,TRBV28,.,CASQTSYEQYF,TGTGCCAGCCAGACCTCCTACGAGCAGTACTTC
TRBJ2-5,.,TRBV5-4,.,CASKGLWEETQYF,TGTGCCAGCAAGGGTCTGTGGGAGGAGACCCAGTACTTC
TRBJ2-1,many,TRBV25-1,TRBD2,CASQPDAGGYHNEQFF,TGTGCCAGTCAACCCGATGCGGGAGGGTATCACAATGAGCAGTTCTTC
TRBJ2-3,few,TRBV7-2,.,CASNLGGATTTDTQYF,TGTGCCAGCAACCTAGGGGGAGCAACAACCACAGATACGCAGTATTTT
TRBJ2-1,.,TRBV12-3/TRBV12-4,.,CASSPTRASNEQFF,TGTGCCAGCAGCCCTACCAGGGCCAGCAATGAGCAGTTCTTC
TRBJ2-7,many,TRBV7-2,.,CASSLGTGTPTYEQYF,TGTGCCAGCAGCTTAGGAACCGGGACCCCAACCTACGAGCAGTACTTC
TRBJ2-3,.,TRBV20-1,TRBD2,CSARVGLAGATDTQYF,TGCAGTGCTAGAGTAGGTCTAGCGGGAGCAACAGATACGCAGTATTTT
TRBJ2-4,few,TRBV14,.,CASSQGFVGREGLTSGIQYF,TGTGCCAGCAGCCAAGGATTTGTTGGCCGGGAAGGGCTTACATCGGGCATTCAGTACTTC
TRBJ2-1,.,TRBV27,.,CASTVDSSSYNEQFF,TGTGCCAGCACCGTCGACAGCAGCTCCTACAATGAGCAGTTCTTC
TRBJ2-6,.,TRBV5-1,.,CASSLLPVSGANVLTF,TGCGCCAGCAGCCTATTGCCAGTCTCTGGGGCCAACGTCCTGACTTTC
TRBJ2-5,.,TRBV6-1,TRBD2,CASTLGLAGVGRETQYF,TGTGCCAGCACCTTAGGACTAGCGGGAGTGGGCAGGGAGACCCAGTACTTC
TRBJ1-1,few,TRBV19,TRBD1,CASSIGDRLNTEAFF,TGTGCCAGTAGTATAGGGGACAGGCTGAACACTGAAGCTTTCTTT
TRBJ2-1,few,TRBV4-1,TRBD2,CASSQLTSFSYNEQFF,TGCGCCAGCAGCCAGCTGACTAGCTTCTCCTACAATGAGCAGTTCTTC
TRBJ2-7,few,TRBV29-1,.,CSASVWGEQYF,TGCAGCGCTTCAGTTTGGGGCGAGCAGTACTTC
TRBJ2-1,.,TRBV3-1,.,CASTKPLRRRQNDNEQFF,TGTGCCAGCACCAAGCCTCTCCGGCGGAGACAAAATGACAATGAGCAGTTCTTC
TRBJ2-7,.,TRBV28,.,CASSPRGAGTYEQYF,TGTGCCAGCAGTCCCAGGGGAGCGGGAACTTACGAGCAGTACTTC
TRBJ1-1,few,TRBV5-6,TRBD1,CASNKQGAGTEAFF,TGTGCCAGCAACAAACAGGGGGCAGGCACTGAAGCTTTCTTT
TRBJ1-1,.,TRBV20-1,.,CSASKGRGTEAFF,TGCAGTGCTAGTAAGGGGAGGGGCACTGAAGCTTTCTTT
TRBJ2-1,.,TRBV6-1,TRBD2,CASSPSGRASEQFF,TGTGCCAGCAGTCCTAGCGGGAGGGCCTCTGAGCAGTTCTTC
TRBJ2-7,.,TRBV5-4,.,CASSLIDSGYEQYF,TGTGCCAGCAGCTTGATCGACTCCGGCTACGAGCAGTACTTC
TRBJ1-1,.,TRBV4-3,TRBD1,CASSPGGRSTEAFF,TGCGCCAGCAGCCCAGGGGGCCGATCCACTGAAGCTTTCTTT
TRBJ2-2,few,TRBV7-8,.,CASSLGGRDATGELFF,TGTGCCAGCAGCCTGGGCGGCAGGGATGCAACCGGGGAGCTGTTTTTT
TRBJ2-7,few,TRBV4-3,.,CASSQGIALGEQYF,TGCGCCAGCAGCCAAGGTATAGCGTTGGGCGAGCAGTACTTC
TRBJ1-4,.,TRBV29-1,TRBD1,CSASQGANEKLFF,TGCAGCGCATCCCAGGGGGCAAATGAAAAACTGTTTTTT
TRBJ2-7,few,TRBV27,.,CASNRTPTYEQYF,TGTGCCAGCAACCGGACACCAACCTACGAGCAGTACTTC
TRBJ1-2,many,TRBV29-1,.,CSAAPGDYGYTF,TGCAGCGCCGCGCCCGGAGACTATGGCTACACCTTC
TRBJ2-5,.,TRBV7-2,TRBD2,CASSPHTSGQETQYF,TGTGCCAGCAGCCCGCACACTAGCGGTCAAGAGACCCAGTACTTC
TRBJ2-3,many,TRBV6-1,TRBD2,CASMTSGREIGSDTQYF,TGTGCCAGCATGACTAGCGGGAGAGAGATAGGCTCAGATACGCAGTATTTT
TRBJ2-7,few,TRBV7-9,TRBD2,CASSETSGLTYEQYF,TGTGCCAGCAGCGAGACTAGCGGACTAACCTACGAGCAGTACTTC
TRBJ1-2,.,TRBV20-1,.,CSARDGRRSGYTF,TGCAGTGCCCGGGACGGCCGGCGGAGTGGCTACACCTTC
TRBJ2-5,.,TRBV20-1,.,CSARGGPETQYF,TGCAGTGCTAGAGGAGGTCCTGAGACCCAGTACTTC
TRBJ2-1,few,TRBV7-9,TRBD2,CASSFLAGLLDNEQFF,TGTGCCAGCAGCTTCTTGGCGGGACTATTAGACAATGAGCAGTTCTTC
TRBJ2-1,once,TRBV3-1,TRBD2,CASSLTPGLAGGRRNEQFF,TGTGCCAGCAGCCTAACTCCGGGACTAGCGGGAGGGCGGCGTAATGAGCAGTTCTTC
TRBJ2-3,.,TRBV5-4,TRBD2,CASSPGLERSTDTQYF,TGTGCCAGCAGCCCTGGACTAGAACGGAGCACAGATACGCAGTATTTT
TRBJ2-3,few,TRBV12-3/TRBV12-4,TRBD2,CASRGLAGGSDTQYF,TGTGCCAGCAGGGGACTAGCGGGAGGGTCAGATACGCAGTATTTT
TRBJ2-5,.,TRBV4-1,TRBD1,CASSHGQGVGETQYF,TGCGCCAGCAGCCACGGACAGGGAGTGGGAGAGACCCAGTACTTC
TRBJ2-7,.,TRBV18,.,CASSRGHSYEQYF,TGTGCCAGCTCACGGGGACACTCCTACGAGCAGTACTTC
TRBJ2-7,.,TRBV20-1,.,CSARSDGDYEQYF,TGCAGTGCTAGATCGGACGGCGACTACGAGCAGTACTTC
TRBJ2-1,few,TRBV12-3/TRBV12-4,.,CASSMRYNEQFF,TGTGCCAGCAGTATGAGGTACAATGAGCAGTTCTTC
TRBJ2-5,.,TRBV6-5,.,CASILDPLVDSLQETQYF,TGTGCCAGCATTCTCGACCCCCTAGTAGACAGCTTGCAAGAGACCCAGTACTTC
TRBJ1-1,few,TRBV20-1,.,CSARPGTSEAFF,TGCAGTGCTAGACCGGGGACTTCTGAAGCTTTCTTT
TRBJ2-3,.,TRBV29-1,TRBD1,CSVGAPGQIPDTQYF,TGCAGCGTGGGGGCCCCGGGACAGATTCCAGATACGCAGTATTTT
TRBJ1-5,few,TRBV20-1,.,CSASTGLGNQPQHF,TGCAGTGCTAGTACCGGGTTAGGGAATCAGCCCCAGCATTTT
TRBJ2-3,.,TRBV20-1,.,CSARDQGLGTDTQYF,TGCAGTGCTAGAGATCAGGGACTCGGCACAGATACGCAGTATTTT